This T cell receptor beta chain was sequenced for a study of T cell responses to AZD1222 COVID-19 vaccine. Whole-study results and caveats: There were mostly white British donors and more females than males, and clonal diversity was possibly underestimated.

About this clone: The antigen is not known.

Produced via immunoSEQ multiplex PCR; TCRdb's table is partial and in-frame only. The sample carries approximately 140,000 clones, roughly 94% recorded once. The CDR3 sequence is 14 residues long. Germline assignment: CDR1 SNHLY and CDR2 FYNNEI. Trimming at V came to 5 bases and at J to 3 bases, leaving 4 bases not matched to a gene. This chain joins TRBV2 and TRBJ2-3; 8 bases line up with TRBD1. The receptor was isolated from an adult in good health. The sample here was peripheral blood, taken on day 0 of AZD1222 vaccination. CDR3 loop: CASSLTGATDTQYF. CDR3 nucleotides: TGTGCCAGCAGTTTGACAGGGGCAACAGATACGCAGTATTTT.